The present TCR beta chain was sequenced within a study of shared clonotypes between healthy human individuals. As for the study in general: Used for every donor were three CD4 naive, three CD4 memory, two CD8 naive and one CD8 memory plate.

The naive CD8 fraction comprised CD45RO-negative cells positively selected for CCR7 and excluded terminally differentiated effector memory CD45RA+ cells. All participating donors were Caucasian adults from Nashville, Tennessee. Replicate PCRs from sorted subsets contained about 0.2 ug DNA, which is 30,000 to 35,000 T cell genomes. Sequencing was performed with immunoSEQ multiplex PCR; in TCRdb, only in-frame clones are kept and a portion is missing. The sample has about 700,000 clones, about 90% seen once; the top ten hold about a quarter. The source material was naive CD8+ T cells sorted from blood. The TCR was taken from a man aged 25-40 years in good health.

The CDR3 DNA reads as TGTGCCAGCAGCTTCGGGGCTGGGGCCAACGTCCTGACTTTC. This translates into CASSFGAGANVLTF. This sequence joins TRBV5-6 and TRBJ2-6, with D perhaps matching TRBD2 (5 bases). Germline assignment: CDR1 SGHDT and CDR2 YYEEEE. V lost 2 bases and J lost 2, with 5 bases in between. The CDR3 is 14 residues long.